Below, 22 T cell receptor beta chains from the same sample are listed, as sequenced in a study of Ad26.COV2.S vaccination and SARS-CoV-2 variants. Assay used: immunoSEQ multiplex PCR; TCRdb lists only in-frame clones, some missing. The repertoire holds some 500,000 clones, with roughly 87% as singletons. The treatment denotes: roughly 19 received Ad26.COV2.S at low or high dose, single or two shots; about 5 received placebo; per-sample allocation not given. The investigators took samples on day 63 after the first vaccine or placebo injection. The sample in question was peripheral blood, obtained in a trial of Ad26.COV2.S vaccine versus placebo. The source of these receptors is a person aged 18-65 years who received the Ad26.COV2.S COVID-19 vaccine or a placebo.

V and J are TRBV19 and TRBJ2-5, with D perhaps TRBD2 (5 bases). V gave up 5 bases and J gave up 5 bases, with 12 bases separating them. In germline, CDR1 is LNHDA, CDR2 SQIVND (reference sequence). The length of the CDR3 is 13 residues. The CDR3 coding sequence is TGTGCCAGTAGTCCTAGCAGGTCGGAGACCCAGTACTTC. It specifies CASSPSRSETQYF. Variable domain in full (rest from reference TRBV19 and TRBJ2-5): DGGITQSPKYLFRKEGQNVTLSCEQNLNHDAMYWYRQDPGQGLRLIYYSQIVNDFQKGDIAEGYSVSREKKESFPLTVTSAQKNPTAFYLCASSPSRSETQYFGPGTRLLVL.

The chain carries TRBV2 and TRBJ2-1, with a possible D match to TRBD2 (6 bases). V lost 9 bases to trimming and J lost 10 bases, with 13 bases between them. The CDR3 loop spans 11 amino acids. The V gene's germline CDR1 is SNHLY and CDR2 FYNNEI. The DNA for the CDR3 is TGTGCCAGTACCCTGGGGGGAGAGCAGTTCTTC. Translation: CASTLGGEQFF.

This chain uses TRBV12-2 with TRBJ2-7; the table's D call, TRBD1, was not checked against the DNA. TRBV12-2 is a known pseudogene. The CDR3 consists of 17 residues. The CDR3 DNA sequence: TGTGCAAGTCGCGTTACCCCCACAGGGATTAGCTCCTACGAGCAGTACGTC. Its translation: CASRVTPTGISSYEQYV.

The J gene is TRBJ2-2, the V gene TRBV4-1; the D gene is possibly TRBD1 (6 bases). V was shortened by 0 bases and J by 4 bases, with 12 bases between the two germline ends. The CDR3 runs 16 residues. Germline V gives CDR1 MGHRA, CDR2 YSYEKL. The CDR3 region has the DNA TGCGCCAGCAGCCAAGACAGGGGATTGGGCACCGGGGAGCTGTTTTTT. Translation gives CASSQDRGLGTGELFF.

This CDR3 reads CASRSTGTNYGYTF. CDR3 sequence (DNA): TGTGCCAGTAGATCTACCGGGACTAACTATGGCTACACCTTC. V is TRBV19 and J is TRBJ1-2; D is uncertain. This CDR3 is built from 14 residues. The germline CDR1 and CDR2 sequences are LNHDA and SQIVND (reference sequence). Trimming shortened V by 6 bases and J by 0 bases, and 11 bases separated the two germline ends.

V is TRBV6-2 or TRBV6-3 and J is TRBJ2-1, with 7 nucleotides matching TRBD1. Germline lookup yields CDR1 MNHEY and CDR2 SVGEGT. V shed 3 bases and J 6 bases; nucleotides not matched to a gene: 2. This CDR3 is 13 amino acids long. CDR3 in amino acids: CASSYTGVNEQFF. The DNA for the CDR3 is TGTGCCAGCAGTTATACAGGGGTCAATGAGCAGTTCTTC.

The rearrangement links TRBV2 to TRBJ2-3; TRBD1 matches 12 bases. Looked up from germline, CDR1 is SNHLY and CDR2 is FYNNEI. The CDR3 covers 18 residues. V lost 6 bases to trimming and J lost 1 base; unmatched junction nucleotides: 11. CDR3 coding DNA: TGTGCCAGCAGATGGGGGACAGGGGGCGGTTGGGGCACAGATACGCAGTATTTT. Its translation: CASRWGTGGGWGTDTQYF.

The V gene is TRBV6-5, the J gene TRBJ2-5, with D possibly TRBD2 on 6 matching bases. Trimming removed 7 bases at V and 5 bases at J, with 11 bases between. The length of the CDR3 is 12 residues. The germline CDR1 and CDR2 sequences are MNHEY and SVGAGI. In nucleotides, the CDR3 is TGTGCCAGCATGCGGGGTGGGGAGACCCAGTACTTC. Its translation is CASMRGGETQYF.

In its sample, this clone was seen a few times. This sequence joins TRBV15 and TRBJ1-2; 8 bases align to TRBD1. V was pared by 3 bases and J by 9 bases, with 6 bases of the junction left unmatched. The CDR3 totals 13 residues. Germline loops: CDR1 LNHNV, CDR2 YYDKDF (reference sequence). Here the CDR3 DNA reads TGTGCCACCAGCAGCCGGACAGGGAGTAGCTACACCTTC. The encoded protein is CATSSRTGSSYTF.

V gene TRBV6-6 combines with J gene TRBJ1-1, with 9 bases that match TRBD1. The CDR3 has 14 amino acids. Germline CDR1 is MNHNY and CDR2 is SVGAGI (reference sequence). After removal of 5 bases from V and 4 bases from J, the junction contained 5 bases not matched to a gene. The CDR3 DNA is TGTGCCAGCAGTCCACAGGGGGCGGTCACTGAAGCTTTCTTT. Its translation: CASSPQGAVTEAFF.

The rearrangement joins TRBV5-4 to TRBJ1-2; TRBD1 matches at 8 bases. The trim removed 3 bases at V and 7 bases at J, leaving 11 bases unmatched. The germline CDR1 and CDR2 sequences are SGHNT and YYREEE (reference sequence). The CDR3 length is 15 residues. The CDR3 loop reads CASSSREDRVPGYTF. DNA for the CDR3: TGTGCCAGCAGCTCGCGGGAGGACAGGGTCCCTGGCTACACCTTC.

The chain recombines TRBV18 with TRBJ1-5; 10 nucleotides line up with TRBD1. The CDR3 has 16 residues. The V and J ends lost 2 bases and 7 bases, in that order; junction bases with no gene match: 8. Germline V gene data show CDR1 as KGHSH and CDR2 as LQKENI. CDR3 in amino acids: CASSPRYGQGGQPQHF. CDR3 coding DNA: TGTGCCAGCTCACCAAGGTACGGACAGGGGGGGCAGCCCCAGCATTTT.

The V and J genes are TRBV14 and TRBJ2-2, with D unresolved. CDR3 length equals 17 residues. Trimming took off 2 bases at V and 3 bases at J, with 16 bases between the two ends. Germline V gene data show CDR1 as SGHDN and CDR2 as FVKESK. The CDR3 region is CASSQRYLLEDTGELFF. CDR3 DNA: TGTGCCAGCAGCCAACGGTACCTCCTCGAAGACACCGGGGAGCTGTTTTTT.

The chain has TRBV10-3 and TRBJ2-4; D unresolved. Germline V gene lookup returns CDR1 ENHRY and CDR2 SYGVKD. CDR3 size: 14 residues. V lost 0 bases and J lost 9, with 12 bases in between. CDR3: CAISESDTRRIQYF. CDR3 nucleotide sequence: TGTGCCATCAGTGAGTCCGACACCCGACGCATTCAGTACTTC.

This sequence joins TRBV19 and TRBJ2-2; D possibly corresponds to TRBD1 (6 bases). CDR3 length: 15 residues. Germline CDR1 and CDR2: LNHDA and SQIVND (reference sequence). V was pared by 4 bases and J by 7 bases, with 16 bases between. CDR3 loop: CASSRRTALLGELFF. In nucleotides, the CDR3 is TGTGCCAGTAGTAGGCGGACAGCCCTCCTCGGGGAGCTGTTTTTT.

Regarding this clone: Other DNA sequences in the sample encode the same CDR3. The chain joins TRBV12-3 or TRBV12-4 to TRBJ1-2; D ambiguous. V gave up 1 base and J gave up 2 bases, with 5 bases separating them. The CDR3 loop spans 13 amino acids. CDR3 in DNA: TGTGCCAGCAGTTTAGGAGAGAACTATGGCTACACCTTC. Residues: CASSLGENYGYTF.

The chain has TRBV11-3 and TRBJ2-3; no reliable D call. The CDR3 is made up of 12 amino acids. From germline, CDR1 is SGHNT and CDR2 YENEEA. V was clipped by 5 bases and J by 5 bases, with 8 bases between them. The CDR3 DNA reads as TGTGCCAGCAGCCCCAGTGGAGATACGCAGTATTTT. This encodes CASSPSGDTQYF.

The gene calls are TRBV6-5 and TRBJ2-7, with 10 bases lining up with TRBD1. V trimming: 5 bases; J trimming: 0 bases; junction bases outside the gene matches: 4. The CDR3 consists of 15 residues. The V gene's germline CDR1 is MNHEY and CDR2 SVGAGI. The CDR3 bases are TGTGCCAGCAGTCCTCGGACAGGGGGCTCCTACGAGCAGTACTTC. Amino acid sequence: CASSPRTGGSYEQYF.

The table lists this clone with a few counts. The rearrangement uses TRBV3-1 (or the pseudogene TRBV3-2) and TRBJ2-1; D remains unclear. This CDR3 region has 11 residues. In germline, CDR1 is LGHDT, CDR2 YNNKEL (reference sequence). The V gene lost 4 bases and the J gene lost 3 bases, with 1 base spanning the gap. The CDR3 loop reads CASSLYNEQFF. CDR3 DNA sequence: TGTGCCAGCAGCCTCTACAATGAGCAGTTCTTC.

The chain employs TRBV4-2 and TRBJ1-4; D unclear. CDR3 length equals 14 residues. The germline V gene has CDR1 LGHNA and CDR2 YNFKEQ. Between the trimmed V and J ends, which lost 3 bases and 8 bases, there was a span of 13 bases. Here the CDR3 reads CASSQPKPGEKLFF. CDR3 coding DNA: TGTGCCAGCAGCCAGCCGAAACCTGGGGAAAAACTGTTTTTT.

The chain combines TRBV11-2 with TRBJ1-1, with 8 bases fitting TRBD1. Germline V gene sequence: CDR1 SGHAT, CDR2 FQNNGV. Trimming at V came to 5 bases and at J to 2 bases, leaving 7 bases not matched to a gene. The CDR3 length is 15 residues. The CDR3 loop is CASSPLTGDNTEAFF. In DNA form, the CDR3 reads TGTGCCAGCAGCCCACTGACAGGGGATAACACTGAAGCTTTCTTT.

This clone was seen only a few times. This chain connects TRBV5-4 to TRBJ2-7, with D hard to call. The CDR3 length is 13 residues. The germline V gene has CDR1 SGHNT and CDR2 YYREEE (reference sequence). V was shortened by 4 bases and J by 3 bases, with 11 bases between the two germline ends. DNA of the CDR3: TGTGCCAGCAGCCCCGCTGGCGGCTACGAGCAGTACTTC. It encodes CASSPAGGYEQYF.